This TCR beta chain was identified during a study of T-cell memory formation after mild COVID-19 (dated by TCRdb to 2020 to 2022). For context, the study as a whole: TCR sequence clusters from the two donors were found to be largely donor specific. Longitudinal TCRalpha and TCRbeta repertoire sequencing tracked T-cell clones expanding and contracting after mild COVID-19 in a couple of donors. Two young, previously healthy adult volunteers made up the cohort, one male and one female.

The CDR3, cysteine through phenylalanine, is 14 amino acids long. Only CDR3 DNA remains: 42 bases, in frame from the first base. A distance of 15 bases separates the germline ends of V and J, which lose 4 bases and 6 bases respectively. Details on this clonotype: It has no known antigen specificity. Within one base of it there is no much larger clone, and no base qualities were kept.

PBMCs were isolated by Ficoll-Paque density gradient centrifugation. Here is what the overall study found, with its caveats: Some responding clones were detected in pre-infection memory, suggesting pre-existing cross-reactive memory T cells joined the SARS-CoV-2 response. Clones that contracted from day 15 to 85 showed balanced CD4/CD8 phenotypes, whereas a second wave of clones that expanded from day 15 to 37 leaned towards CD4+. The study covered only a couple of mild cases, and larger cohorts including severe cases with pre-infection samples were considered necessary. Contracting CD4+ clones turned up mainly in the CM and EM memory subsets, whereas EMRA was where CD8+ clones were enriched. SARS-CoV-2 specificity of the second-wave clones peaking on day 37 was not confirmed.

For sequencing, an Illumina NovaSeq 6000 was employed. TCRalpha and TCRbeta cDNA libraries were built by 5'RACE with constant-segment primers, adding sample barcodes and unique molecular identifiers. RNA was extracted from every sample with Trizol reagent. Libraries were amplified in two PCR steps, with a second sample barcode and Illumina TruSeq adapters added in the second step. Libraries were sequenced on an Illumina NovaSeq with 2 x 150 bp paired-end reads. The original methods were these. Demultiplexing of reads and collapsing into UMI-guided consensus sequences were performed with migec v1.2.7. Using mixcr v2.1.11, UMI consensuses were aligned to TRA and TRB V and J templates and then assembled into clonotypes. A clonotype was counted as expanded or contracted only when both edgeR and NoisET called the clonotype significant, with the noise models trained on biological replicates. For edgeR calls, a false discovery rate-adjusted p below 0.01 and a log2 fold-change threshold of 1 were applied. As an exploratory analysis of dynamics, max-normalized trajectories of the 1000 most abundant clonotypes were examined with PCA combined with hierarchical clustering. Separately sequenced CD4+ and CD8+ repertoires were used to assign a CD4 or CD8 phenotype to each responding clone. TCRdb reanalyzed the raw reads on its own, using fastp at Q25 for trimming and MiXCR for clone calling, and kept in-frame beta chains. Here each entry gathers all rows of one CDR3 protein and keeps the most common genes and DNA. It is TCRdb's table, rather than the study itself, that gives the V and J calls and clone size. For this sample the table gives fewer than 550,000 distinct CDR3 sequences, of which around 19% were detected only once. Jointly, the top ten make up more than 8% of the sample.

The sequenced sample consisted of PBMCs or a T cell subset sorted from them (not recorded which). This clonotype was sampled from an adult woman who had mild COVID-19 (a few samples of this study predate the infection). The sample titles of this study are shuffled in the database, so cell type and time point are left out; the donor was told from shared clones. This chain joins TRBV12-3 or TRBV12-4 to TRBJ1-1, with TRBD1 as a weak D call on 6 bases. The nucleotide sequence is given as TGTGCCAGCAGTTGGGGAGGGGGGAGCGCTGAAGCTTTCTTT. Protein translation: CASSWGGGSAEAFF.